The 23 T cell receptor beta chains given below trace back to one sample, sequenced in a study of radiation and T cells in renal cell carcinoma. Here immunoSEQ multiplex PCR was the method, and the copy in TCRdb shows in-frame clones only, minus some. The sample has around 140,000 clones, around 90% seen once. Regarding time point: baseline pretreatment blood. Treatment indicated: 15 Gy SBRT to primary tumor, nephrectomy 4 weeks later. The source material was blood, sampled from a patient whose treatment included radiotherapy and nephrectomy. The receptors were gathered from a woman between 65 and 79 years old with renal cell carcinoma.

This CDR3 reads CASSEVRGMNTEAFF. For the CDR3, the DNA is TGTGCCAGCAGTGAAGTGCGGGGGATGAACACTGAAGCTTTCTTT. This chain uses TRBV6-1 with TRBJ1-1; weak D call: TRBD1 (5 bases). Germline V gene sequence: CDR1 MNHNS, CDR2 SASEGT. This CDR3 spans 15 amino acids. Deletions cut 1 base from V and 0 bases from J, with 9 bases between.

This CDR3 is CASSLEGLNSPLHF. The CDR3 coding sequence is TGCGCCAGCAGCTTGGAGGGGCTTAATTCACCCCTCCACTTT. This sequence joins TRBV5-1 and TRBJ1-6; a possible D gene is TRBD1 (5 bases). The CDR3 length is 14 residues. Per germline, CDR1 SGHRS and CDR2 YFSETQ. Deletions cut 0 bases from V and 6 bases from J, with 7 bases between.

The chain combines TRBV19 with TRBJ2-7, with D tentatively TRBD1 (6 bases). In germline, CDR1 is LNHDA, CDR2 SQIVND (reference sequence). CDR3 length: 14 amino acids. V lost 4 bases and J 2 bases, leaving 12 bases between the germline ends. The CDR3 DNA is TGTGCCAGTAGTAGGGGGCTCGGTACCTACGAGCAGTACTTC. This codes for CASSRGLGTYEQYF. Full variable domain (remainder filled in from reference TRBV19 and TRBJ2-7): DGGITQSPKYLFRKEGQNVTLSCEQNLNHDAMYWYRQDPGQGLRLIYYSQIVNDFQKGDIAEGYSVSREKKESFPLTVTSAQKNPTAFYLCASSRGLGTYEQYFGPGTRLTVT.

The genes are TRBV6-6 and TRBJ2-1; the D call may be TRBD1 or TRBD2 (6 bases each). This CDR3 region has 15 residues. V shed 5 bases and J shed 4 bases, with 15 bases lying between them. Germline values: CDR1 MNHNY, CDR2 SVGAGI (reference sequence). The CDR3 DNA sequence: TGTGCCAGCAGTCAAGGGGGGATTGATTACAATGAGCAGTTCTTC. This encodes CASSQGGIDYNEQFF.

This chain uses TRBV9 with TRBJ2-5, with TRBD1 identical over 7 bases. V lost 4 bases to trimming and J lost 5 bases; unmatched junction nucleotides: 17. The CDR3 is 17 amino acids. Germline V gene sequence: CDR1 SGDLS, CDR2 YYNGEE. The CDR3 protein is CASSKDPGGFPGETQYF. The CDR3 bases are TGTGCCAGCAGCAAAGATCCAGGGGGATTCCCCGGCGAGACCCAGTACTTC.

V usage is TRBV30 and J usage is TRBJ1-3, with D hard to call. The CDR3 is 16 residues long. Germline V CDR1 and CDR2: GTSNPN, SVGIG (reference sequence). V lost 3 bases and J 0 bases, leaving 15 bases between the germline ends. CDR3 sequence reads: CAWRDFSVNSGNTIYF. The DNA of the CDR3 is TGTGCCTGGAGGGATTTTTCAGTGAACTCTGGAAACACCATATATTTT.

The chain couples TRBV4-1 to TRBJ1-6; 11 bases are shared with TRBD1. The trim removed 5 bases at V and 9 bases at J, leaving 9 bases unmatched. Germline assignment: CDR1 MGHRA and CDR2 YSYEKL. The length of the CDR3 is 16 residues. The CDR3 bases are TGCGCCAGCAGCAAGGGTCCGGGACAGGGGGGTTCACCCCTCCACTTT. This translates into CASSKGPGQGGSPLHF.

V and J are TRBV7-3 and TRBJ1-1; D is unresolved. From germline, CDR1 is SGHTA and CDR2 FQGTGA. V lost 2 bases and J lost 3, with 7 bases in between. The CDR3 extends over 13 amino acids. The CDR3 DNA sequence: TGTGCCAGCAGCTTATGGCCGTACACTGAAGCTTTCTTT. This sequence encodes CASSLWPYTEAFF. Full variable domain (remainder filled in from reference TRBV7-3 and TRBJ1-1): GAGVSQTPSNKVTEKGKYVELRCDPISGHTALYWYRQSLGQGPEFLIYFQGTGAADDSGLPNDRFFAVRPEGSVSTLKIQRTERGDSAVYLCASSLWPYTEAFFGQGTRLTVV.

In nucleotides, the CDR3 is TGTGCCAGCAGTTACTCAAGGACAGGGAGACAGTATGGCTACACCTTC. Amino acid sequence: CASSYSRTGRQYGYTF. The chain joins TRBV6-5 to TRBJ1-2; 8 nucleotides agree with TRBD1. CDR1 and CDR2 from the germline V gene are MNHEY and SVGAGI. This CDR3 is built from 16 residues. The V segment lost 0 bases and the J segment 5 bases; nucleotides outside the gene matches: 8.

This clone has only a few counts. The V and J genes are TRBV10-1 and TRBJ1-2; D is ambiguous. V lost 2 bases and J lost 6, with 19 bases in between. CDR1 and CDR2 (germline): WNHNN, SYGVQD (reference sequence). This CDR3 has 16 residues. CDR3 in DNA: TGCGCCAGCAGTGAGCCCCCCACATTGAAAGGTCATGGCTACACCTTC. It codes for CASSEPPTLKGHGYTF.

This sequence joins TRBV9 and TRBJ1-2, with a possible D match to TRBD1 (5 bases). V was pared by 0 bases and J by 4 bases, with 10 bases between. The CDR3 is made up of 14 amino acids. Germline CDR1 and CDR2: SGDLS and YYNGEE. CDR3 DNA: TGTGCCAGCAGCGTAGCGGCGGGGGGCTATGGCTACACCTTC. Protein sequence: CASSVAAGGYGYTF.

This chain joins TRBV7-2 and TRBJ2-2, with 7 positions matching TRBD1. The CDR3 contains 16 residues. The V gene's germline CDR1 is SGHTA and CDR2 FQGNSA. V shed 3 bases, J shed 4 bases, and the junction held 8 bases outside the gene matches. CDR3 amino acids: CASSLPTGPSTGELFF. As DNA, the CDR3 is TGTGCCAGCAGCTTGCCGACAGGGCCGAGCACCGGGGAGCTGTTTTTT.

V is TRBV5-4 and J is TRBJ2-5; a possible D gene is TRBD1 (5 bases). The CDR3 contains 15 residues. Per the germline V gene, CDR1 is SGHNT and CDR2 is YYREEE (reference sequence). Trimming took 0 bases from V and 2 from J, leaving 11 bases between them. DNA for the CDR3: TGTGCCAGCAGCTTGGGGACACTGGGTCAAGAGACCCAGTACTTC. This sequence encodes CASSLGTLGQETQYF.

The chain has TRBV7-9 and TRBJ2-3; D is unresolved. Germline V gene data show CDR1 as SEHNR and CDR2 as FQNEAQ (reference sequence). Trimming took 0 bases from V and 5 from J, leaving 6 bases between them. The CDR3 covers 13 residues. Written as DNA, the CDR3 is TGTGCCAGCAGCTTAGCGTCAGTAGATACGCAGTATTTT. Translated: CASSLASVDTQYF. The variable domain in full, completed from reference TRBV7-9 and TRBJ2-3, reads DTGVSQNPRHKITKRGQNVTFRCDPISEHNRLYWYRQTLGQGPEFLTYFQNEAQLEKSRLLSDRFSAERPKGSFSTLEIQRTEQGDSAMYLCASSLASVDTQYFGPGTRLTVL.

The chain uses TRBV4-3 and TRBJ2-5; the D gene is possibly TRBD2 (7 bases). The ends were cut back, 1 base at V and 4 bases at J, with 16 bases in the middle. The CDR3 has 16 amino acids. Germline V gene lookup returns CDR1 LGHNA and CDR2 YSLEER. CDR3 DNA: TGCGCCAGCAGCCAAGGCGTGGGGGGGGCCGGAGAGACCCAGTACTTC. This codes for CASSQGVGGAGETQYF.

CDR3 sequence reads: CASSFISPADTQYF. The CDR3 DNA reads as TGTGCCAGCAGCTTTATAAGTCCCGCAGATACGCAGTATTTT. The genes are TRBV5-6 and TRBJ2-3; the D is unclear. The CDR3 spans 14 residues. Germline V lookup: CDR1 SGHDT, CDR2 YYEEEE. Trimming shortened V by 2 bases and J by 4 bases, and 11 bases separated the two germline ends.

The rearrangement links TRBV5-4 to TRBJ1-6; no clear D gene. The CDR3 consists of 11 residues. Germline V gene lookup returns CDR1 SGHNT and CDR2 YYREEE (reference sequence). Trimming stripped 5 bases from V and 5 bases from J, with 2 bases between. The CDR3 region is CASSNNSPLHF. CDR3 DNA sequence: TGTGCCAGCAGTAATAATTCACCCCTCCACTTT.

This rearrangement joins TRBV7-2 to TRBJ1-3, with D possibly being TRBD1 (6 bases). The length of the CDR3 is 17 residues. Trimming removed 1 base from V and 0 bases from J, with 13 bases in between. Germline assignment: CDR1 SGHTA and CDR2 FQGNSA. CDR3 protein: CASSLERGFRSGNTIYF. CDR3 bases: TGTGCCAGCAGCTTAGAGAGGGGGTTCCGCTCTGGAAACACCATATATTTT.

This chain connects TRBV9 to TRBJ2-1; 7 bases align to TRBD1. CDR3 size: 15 residues. The germline V gene has CDR1 SGDLS and CDR2 YYNGEE. J gave up 4 bases and V 4 bases, and 8 bases lay outside the gene matches. The CDR3 reads CASSPPGQTYNEQFF. The CDR3 DNA follows: TGTGCCAGCAGCCCTCCGGGACAGACTTACAATGAGCAGTTCTTC.

The CDR3 spells CASSRQGSYNEQFF. CDR3 DNA sequence: TGTGCCAGCAGCCGACAGGGTTCCTACAATGAGCAGTTCTTC. V and J are TRBV7-8 and TRBJ2-1; TRBD1 matches 7 bases. There are 14 residues in the CDR3. Trimming removed 5 bases from V and 1 base from J; junction bases left unmatched: 2. The V gene's germline CDR1 is SGHVS and CDR2 FQNEAQ.

The chain combines TRBV6-5 with TRBJ2-5; a possible D gene is TRBD1 (6 bases). CDR3 length: 14 residues. Germline CDR1 reads MNHEY; CDR2 reads SVGAGI. V was clipped by 3 bases and J by 3 bases, with 11 bases between them. CDR3 region: CASSYANREETQYF. The CDR3 bases are TGTGCCAGCAGTTATGCGAACAGGGAAGAGACCCAGTACTTC.

The chain links TRBV6-6 to TRBJ2-2, with 11 bases that match TRBD1. V was pared by 2 bases and J by 4 bases, with 3 bases of the junction left unmatched. The CDR3 totals 16 residues. Germline V gene data show CDR1 as MNHNY and CDR2 as SVGAGI (reference sequence). The CDR3 coding sequence is TGTGCCAGCAGTTACGGGACAGGGGGGAGCACCGGGGAGCTGTTTTTT. Amino acid sequence: CASSYGTGGSTGELFF.

V usage is TRBV6-5 and J usage is TRBJ1-2; D is unclear. Germline CDR1 reads MNHEY; CDR2 reads SVGAGI. Trimming left V 8 bases short and J 3 bases short, with 16 bases between. CDR3 length equals 14 residues. The CDR3 DNA reads as TGTGCCAGCTCGCCGTCGGGTAAGGACTATGGCTACACCTTC. Protein: CASSPSGKDYGYTF.